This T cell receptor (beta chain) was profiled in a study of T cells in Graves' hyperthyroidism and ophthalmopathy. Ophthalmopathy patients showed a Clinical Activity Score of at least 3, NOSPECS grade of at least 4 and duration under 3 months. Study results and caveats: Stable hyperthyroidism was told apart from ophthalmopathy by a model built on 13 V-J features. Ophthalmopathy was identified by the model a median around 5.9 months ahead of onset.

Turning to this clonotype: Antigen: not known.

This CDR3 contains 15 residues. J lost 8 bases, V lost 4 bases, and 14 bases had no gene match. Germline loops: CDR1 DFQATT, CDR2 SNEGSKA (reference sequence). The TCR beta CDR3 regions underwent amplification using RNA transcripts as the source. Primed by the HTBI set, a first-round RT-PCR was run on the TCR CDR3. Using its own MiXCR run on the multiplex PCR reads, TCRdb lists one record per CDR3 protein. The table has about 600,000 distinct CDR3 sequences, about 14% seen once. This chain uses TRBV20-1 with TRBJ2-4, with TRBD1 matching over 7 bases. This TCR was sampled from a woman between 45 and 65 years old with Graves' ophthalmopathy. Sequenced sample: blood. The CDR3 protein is CSATPHTGVRDIQYF. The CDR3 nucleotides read TGCAGTGCTACACCACATACAGGGGTTAGGGACATTCAGTACTTC.